A selection of T cell receptor beta chains follows, all from one sample in a study of blood T cell repertoires in COVID-19. TCRdb's table, derived via immunoSEQ multiplex PCR, lists solely in-frame clones and lacks some. The table records roughly 500,000 clones, 89% of them present only once. Specimen: peripheral blood. The source is a young man with COVID-19, enrolled during active disease. Both conserved end residues are part of each CDR3. D genes are given only for firm matches. Expanded clones get a size class; other rows say once, few or many, or leave the size out.

clone_size	v_call	j_call	d_call	cdr3_aa	cdr3_nt
NA	TRBV18	TRBJ2-2	NA	CASSPADRNTGELFF	TGTGCCAGCTCACCCGCGGACAGGAACACCGGGGAGCTGTTTTTT
NA	TRBV7-8	TRBJ2-5	TRBD1	CASSLTTGTQETQYF	TGTGCCAGCAGCTTAACGACAGGGACCCAAGAGACCCAGTACTTC
NA	TRBV19	TRBJ1-2	TRBD1	CASSPETDRVNYGYTF	TGTGCCAGTAGTCCAGAAACGGACAGGGTAAACTATGGCTACACCTTC
NA	TRBV19	TRBJ2-7	TRBD2	CASSIIAGGYEQYF	TGTGCCAGTAGTATCATAGCGGGAGGCTACGAGCAGTACTTC
NA	TRBV13	TRBJ1-1	TRBD1	CASSLVEGAITEAFF	TGTGCCAGCAGCCTCGTTGAGGGGGCTATCACTGAAGCTTTCTTT
NA	TRBV5-1	TRBJ2-1	NA	CASSPGRGPYDEQFF	TGCGCCAGCAGCCCCGGGAGAGGTCCGTATGATGAGCAGTTCTTC
NA	TRBV11-2	TRBJ2-5	NA	CASSLDRKGAVVETQYF	TGTGCCAGCAGCTTAGATCGAAAAGGGGCGGTTGTAGAGACCCAGTACTTC
NA	TRBV19	TRBJ2-2	TRBD2	CASSLTSGTRTGELFF	TGTGCCAGTAGTTTGACTAGCGGGACGAGAACCGGGGAGCTGTTTTTT
few	TRBV7-8	TRBJ2-1	NA	CASSQWTGNNEQFF	TGTGCCAGCAGCCAATGGACTGGTAACAATGAGCAGTTCTTC
few	TRBV10-2	TRBJ2-3	TRBD2	CASSQTSGGADTQYF	TGCGCCAGCAGTCAGACTAGCGGGGGTGCAGATACGCAGTATTTT
NA	TRBV5-8	TRBJ1-5	TRBD1	CASSLGDRERQPQHF	TGTGCCAGCAGCTTGGGGGACAGGGAGCGTCAGCCCCAGCATTTT
NA	TRBV11-2	TRBJ2-1	NA	CASSHTLRNNEQFF	TGTGCCAGCAGCCACACGCTGCGGAACAATGAGCAGTTCTTC
NA	TRBV6-5	TRBJ2-5	TRBD2	CASSYGAGGRETQYF	TGTGCCAGCAGTTACGGGGCGGGGGGGCGTGAGACCCAGTACTTC
once	TRBV6-5	TRBJ1-2	TRBD1	CASSRDRVLNYGYTF	TGTGCCAGCAGCCGAGACAGGGTTCTTAACTATGGCTACACCTTC
NA	TRBV29-1	TRBJ1-1	TRBD1	CSARTGAVNTEAFF	TGCAGCGCCAGGACAGGGGCCGTGAACACTGAAGCTTTCTTT
NA	TRBV5-1	TRBJ2-4	NA	CASSEGQNNIQYF	TGCGCCAGCAGCGAAGGACAGAACAACATTCAGTACTTC
NA	TRBV4-1	TRBJ2-3	NA	CASSPSPARGLTDTQYF	TGCGCCAGCAGCCCCAGCCCGGCCCGGGGATTGACAGATACGCAGTATTTT
once	TRBV2	TRBJ2-7	TRBD1	CASSGTTGGSYEQYF	TGTGCCAGCAGTGGGACGACAGGGGGCAGCTACGAGCAGTACTTC
NA	TRBV5-1	TRBJ2-1	TRBD1	CASSNPGQGYNEQFF	TGCGCCAGCAGCAATCCGGGACAGGGTTACAATGAGCAGTTCTTC
few	TRBV15	TRBJ1-2	NA	CAASSEVTNYGYTF	TGTGCCGCCTCTTCTGAGGTCACAAACTATGGCTACACCTTC
NA	TRBV7-9	TRBJ1-6	NA	CASAYSSSYNSPLHF	TGTGCCAGCGCATATTCGAGCTCCTATAATTCACCCCTCCACTTT
NA	TRBV11-2	TRBJ2-7	TRBD2	CASSLGLAGSTGEQYF	TGTGCCAGCAGCTTAGGACTAGCGGGCAGCACCGGCGAGCAGTACTTC
NA	TRBV27	TRBJ1-5	TRBD1	CASSHRDSSNQPQHF	TGTGCCAGCAGTCATAGGGACAGCAGCAATCAGCCCCAGCATTTT
NA	TRBV5-6	TRBJ2-1	TRBD1	CASSPRTGQINEQFF	TGTGCCAGCAGCCCGCGGACAGGGCAGATCAATGAGCAGTTCTTC
NA	TRBV5-5	TRBJ2-1	NA	CASSSAGTLYNEQFF	TGTGCCAGCAGCTCAGCGGGGACACTGTACAATGAGCAGTTCTTC
NA	TRBV7-9	TRBJ1-5	NA	CASSLDEEQPQHF	TGTGCCAGCAGCTTAGACGAGGAGCAGCCCCAGCATTTT
NA	TRBV5-4	TRBJ1-6	TRBD1	CASTVTGGESPLHF	TGTGCCAGCACCGTGACAGGGGGCGAATCACCCCTCCACTTT
NA	TRBV12-5	TRBJ1-5	TRBD1	CASGLGQSWNNQPQHF	TGTGCTAGTGGCCTGGGACAGTCCTGGAATAATCAGCCCCAGCATTTT
NA	TRBV24-1	TRBJ1-1	NA	CAIAGENTEAFF	TGTGCCATCGCGGGAGAAAACACTGAAGCTTTCTTT
NA	TRBV10-3	TRBJ1-1	NA	CAIRGQVTEAFF	TGTGCCATCAGAGGACAAGTCACTGAAGCTTTCTTT
NA	TRBV3-1/TRBV3-2	TRBJ2-2	NA	CASSPRVANTGELFF	TGTGCCAGCAGCCCCCGTGTAGCCAACACCGGGGAGCTGTTTTTT
NA	TRBV6-6	TRBJ1-1	TRBD1	CASSPQQGQGTEAFF	TGTGCCAGCAGCCCACAACAGGGGCAAGGCACTGAAGCTTTCTTT
once	TRBV7-9	TRBJ1-4	TRBD1	CASSPQGDRVVKLFF	TGTGCCAGCAGCCCCCAAGGGGACAGGGTGGTGAAACTGTTTTTT
NA	TRBV27	TRBJ2-1	NA	CASSLMAGDTYNEQFF	TGTGCCAGCAGTTTAATGGCGGGGGACACCTACAATGAGCAGTTCTTC
once	TRBV7-3	TRBJ1-1	NA	CASSRGSGDNEAFF	TGTGCCAGCAGTCGTGGATCAGGGGATAATGAAGCTTTCTTT
NA	TRBV19	TRBJ2-3	TRBD2	CASRARGGTDTQYF	TGTGCCAGTAGGGCTCGGGGGGGGACAGATACGCAGTATTTT
NA	TRBV7-8	TRBJ2-3	TRBD2	CASSLGLAGASGTDTQYF	TGTGCCAGCAGCTTAGGACTAGCGGGAGCGTCGGGCACAGATACGCAGTATTTT